This T cell receptor beta chain came from a study of T-cell reconstitution after alpha-beta-depleted transplantation in children. The study, taken as a whole, reports: High day-60 TCRbeta diversity in some patients came from surviving recipient T cells and thymic progenitors. Alpha-beta T cells about two months after transplant reportedly derived from several hundred expanded graft clones.

Remarks on this clonotype: The antigen is not known.

V dropped 3 bases and J dropped 4 bases, with 22 bases sitting between them. This CDR3 has 18 amino acids. Germline V gives CDR1 KGHDR, CDR2 SFDVKD. This sample's TCRbeta library carried unique molecular identifier barcodes. TCRdb re-analysed the PCR reads in MiXCR, keeping a single row per CDR3 protein. Of under 250,000 distinct CDR3 sequences listed, more than 20% are singletons. The V call is TRBV24-1, the J call TRBJ2-3; D is perhaps TRBD2 (6 bases). The sample in question was PBMCs, mostly from graft donor cells, obtained 360 days after TCRalphabeta/CD19-depleted stem cell transplant. The receptor's source is a female patient between 2 and 10 years old who had a stem cell transplant for congenital amegakaryocytic thrombocytopenia, so the T cells may come from the graft donor. This chain's CDR3 is CATSDAGPSTYNADTQYF. The CDR3 DNA follows: TGTGCCACCAGTGATGCGGGACCGTCCACTTACAATGCAGATACGCAGTATTTT.